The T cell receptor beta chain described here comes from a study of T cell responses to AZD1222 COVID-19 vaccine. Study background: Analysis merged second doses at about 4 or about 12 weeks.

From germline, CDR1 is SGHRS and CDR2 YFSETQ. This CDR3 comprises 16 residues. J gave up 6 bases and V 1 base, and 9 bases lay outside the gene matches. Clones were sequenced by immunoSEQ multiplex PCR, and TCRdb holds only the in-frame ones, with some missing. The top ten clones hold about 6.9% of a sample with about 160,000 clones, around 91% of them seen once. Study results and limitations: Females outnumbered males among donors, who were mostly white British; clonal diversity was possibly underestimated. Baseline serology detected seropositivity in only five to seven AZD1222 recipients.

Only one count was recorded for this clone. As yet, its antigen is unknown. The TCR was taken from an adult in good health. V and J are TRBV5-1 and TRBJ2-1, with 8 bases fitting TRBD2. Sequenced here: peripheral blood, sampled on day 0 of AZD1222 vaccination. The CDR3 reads CASSLRGAGEGNEQFF. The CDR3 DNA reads TGCGCCAGCAGCTTGCGGGGAGCGGGGGAGGGCAATGAGCAGTTCTTC.